In its sample, the clone carrying this T cell receptor (beta chain) ranks as medium-sized. TCRdb processed the PCR reads anew with MiXCR; each CDR3 protein has one entry. The repertoire consists of about 12,000 distinct CDR3 sequences, with approximately 48% occurring once and the leading ten covering just under 30%. The germline V gene has CDR1 MNHNS and CDR2 SASEGT. Trimming removed 4 bases from V and 3 bases from J, with 14 bases in between. The CDR3 consists of 15 residues. These data belong to a study of CD4 and CD8 cells across lung adenocarcinoma regions. Localized lung adenocarcinoma, a non-small cell lung cancer, affected the donors.

This TCR was sampled from a male donor with lung adenocarcinoma. The CD4 and CD8 labels of this study may be unreliable. Input material: CD8+ T cells from the margin of a lung tumor. The chain recombines TRBV6-1 with TRBJ2-3; unclear D gene. The CDR3 sequence is CASSVQLLETDTQYF. CDR3 DNA: TGTGCCAGCAGTGTCCAACTTCTTGAGACAGATACGCAGTATTTT.